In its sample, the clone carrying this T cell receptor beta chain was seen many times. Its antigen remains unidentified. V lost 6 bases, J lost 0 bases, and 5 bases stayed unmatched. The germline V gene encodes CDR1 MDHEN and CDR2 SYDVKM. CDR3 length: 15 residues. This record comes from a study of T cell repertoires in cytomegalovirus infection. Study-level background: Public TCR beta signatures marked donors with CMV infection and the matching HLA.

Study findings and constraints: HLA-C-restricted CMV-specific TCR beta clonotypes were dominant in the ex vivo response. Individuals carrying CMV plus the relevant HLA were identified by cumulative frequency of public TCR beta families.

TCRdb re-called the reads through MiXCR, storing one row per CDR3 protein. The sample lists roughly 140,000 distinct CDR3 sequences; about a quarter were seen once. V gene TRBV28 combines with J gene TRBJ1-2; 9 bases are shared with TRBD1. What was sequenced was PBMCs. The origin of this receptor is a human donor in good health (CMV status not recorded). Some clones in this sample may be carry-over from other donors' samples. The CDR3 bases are TGTGCCAGCAGCCCAGGACAGGGGACTAACTATGGCTACACCTTC. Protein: CASSPGQGTNYGYTF.